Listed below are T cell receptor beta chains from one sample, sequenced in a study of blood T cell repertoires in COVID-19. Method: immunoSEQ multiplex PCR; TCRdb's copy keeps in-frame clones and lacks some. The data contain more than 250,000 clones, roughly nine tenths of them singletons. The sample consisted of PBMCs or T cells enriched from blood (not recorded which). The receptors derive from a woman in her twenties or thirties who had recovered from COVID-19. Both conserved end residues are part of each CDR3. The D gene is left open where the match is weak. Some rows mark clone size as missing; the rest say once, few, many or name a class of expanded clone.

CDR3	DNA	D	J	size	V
CASSLYRDQETQYF	TGTGCCAGCAGCCTTTACAGGGACCAAGAGACCCAGTACTTC	-	TRBJ2-5	-	TRBV3-1/TRBV3-2
CATSDLKRDQAGADTQYF	TGTGCCACCAGCGACCTTAAGCGGGACCAGGCAGGCGCAGATACGCAGTATTTT	TRBD2	TRBJ2-3	-	TRBV24-1
CASSVSVVDTEAFF	TGTGCCAGCAGCGTATCGGTTGTCGACACTGAAGCTTTCTTT	-	TRBJ1-1	-	TRBV9
CASSSEGAGANVLTF	TGTGCCAGCAGTTCTGAAGGGGCTGGGGCCAACGTCCTGACTTTC	-	TRBJ2-6	-	TRBV6-5
CASSYDRSLGNTEAFF	TGTGCCAGCAGTTACGACAGGAGCTTGGGGAACACTGAAGCTTTCTTT	-	TRBJ1-1	-	TRBV6-5
CASSPPGRGNGNLYGYTF	TGTGCCAGCTCACCACCCGGCCGGGGGAATGGGAATTTGTATGGCTACACCTTC	-	TRBJ1-2	-	TRBV18
CASSLGGTGELFF	TGTGCCAGCAGCTTGGGCGGCACCGGGGAGCTGTTTTTT	-	TRBJ2-2	-	TRBV5-8
CASSVSAKNTEAFF	TGTGCCAGCAGCGTGAGCGCAAAGAACACTGAAGCTTTCTTT	-	TRBJ1-1	-	TRBV9
CASRTGNEKLFF	TGTGCCAGCAGGACAGGCAATGAAAAACTGTTTTTT	-	TRBJ1-4	-	TRBV7-9
CASSSTPRGTGRNTEAFF	TGTGCCAGCAGTTCTACCCCCAGGGGAACAGGGAGGAACACTGAAGCTTTCTTT	-	TRBJ1-1	-	TRBV25-1
CASSLRLLAEETQYF	TGTGCCAGCAGTCTAAGGTTACTAGCCGAAGAGACCCAGTACTTC	-	TRBJ2-5	-	TRBV7-9
CASSYLGVYEQYF	TGTGCCAGCAGTTACTTAGGGGTCTACGAGCAGTACTTC	-	TRBJ2-7	once	TRBV6-6
CASATSIPYEQYF	TGCGCCAGCGCCACTTCGATACCCTACGAGCAGTACTTC	-	TRBJ2-7	-	TRBV5-1
CASSVTGTGDGYTF	TGCGCCAGCAGCGTGACCGGGACAGGGGATGGCTACACCTTC	TRBD1	TRBJ1-2	-	TRBV5-1
CASSLPASGTYEQYF	TGTGCCAGCAGCTTACCGGCTAGCGGAACCTACGAGCAGTACTTC	TRBD2	TRBJ2-7	once	TRBV7-9
CASSLGWRSNQPQHF	TGTGCCAGCAGCTTGGGATGGAGAAGCAATCAGCCCCAGCATTTT	-	TRBJ1-5	-	TRBV5-6
CASSLDGTQYF	TGTGCCAGCAGCTTAGACGGGACCCAGTACTTC	-	TRBJ2-5	once	TRBV11-2
CASSNRPGGSTDTQYF	TGTGCCAGCAGTAATCGCCCGGGAGGCAGCACAGATACGCAGTATTTT	TRBD2	TRBJ2-3	-	TRBV5-8
CASSLWRNEQYF	TGTGCCAGCAGCTTGTGGAGAAACGAGCAGTACTTC	-	TRBJ2-7	-	TRBV5-6
CASSPGGQPRSEQYF	TGTGCCAGCAGCCCAGGGGGACAGCCTCGCTCCGAGCAGTACTTC	TRBD1	TRBJ2-7	-	TRBV7-3
CASSPAGSQGGYTF	TGTGCCAGCAGCCCGGCCGGGTCCCAAGGCGGCTACACCTTC	-	TRBJ1-2	-	TRBV11-3
CASSPDTRPQHF	TGTGCCAGCAGTCCCGACACCCGGCCCCAGCATTTT	-	TRBJ1-5	-	TRBV12-3/TRBV12-4
CASSLWVAGEQYF	TGCGCCAGCAGCTTGTGGGTAGCGGGTGAGCAGTACTTC	TRBD2	TRBJ2-7	-	TRBV5-1
CSVATGNGYTF	TGCAGCGTGGCCACAGGGAATGGCTACACCTTC	-	TRBJ1-2	-	TRBV29-1
CASSPATSTDTQYF	TGTGCCAGCTCACCGGCAACGAGCACAGATACGCAGTATTTT	-	TRBJ2-3	-	TRBV18
CASSPPGLVGVDTQYF	TGTGCCAGCTCACCACCGGGCCTAGTCGGGGTGGACACGCAGTATTTT	-	TRBJ2-3	-	TRBV18
CASSREYEQYF	TGTGCCAGCAGTCGAGAATACGAGCAGTACTTC	-	TRBJ2-7	-	TRBV3-1/TRBV3-2
CSGVLLYGYTF	TGCAGTGGAGTTCTGCTCTATGGCTACACCTTC	-	TRBJ1-2	-	TRBV20-1
CASSLDRGPYNEQFF	TGTGCCAGCAGCTTAGACAGGGGACCCTACAATGAGCAGTTCTTC	TRBD1	TRBJ2-1	-	TRBV7-2
CASSPPGQLLYGYTF	TGTGCCAGCAGTCCTCCGGGACAGCTCCTCTATGGCTACACCTTC	TRBD1	TRBJ1-2	-	TRBV28